A single sample gave rise to the 12 T cell receptor beta chains below, sequenced in a study of blood T cell repertoires in COVID-19. Clones were sequenced by immunoSEQ multiplex PCR, and TCRdb holds only the in-frame ones, with some missing. The sample records roughly 190,000 clones, approximately 79% being singletons. The sequenced material came from PBMCs or T cells enriched from blood (not recorded which). These receptors all come from an older woman with acute COVID-19.

This chain joins TRBV4-3 and TRBJ1-4, with D possibly matching TRBD1 (6 bases). The V and J ends lost 2 bases and 7 bases respectively, with 20 bases between them. The CDR3 extends over 17 amino acids. CDR1 and CDR2 (germline): LGHNA, YSLEER. CDR3 residues: CASSQTGQGLSGEKLFF. The DNA of the CDR3 is TGCGCCAGCAGCCAAACGGGGCAGGGGCTAAGTGGTGAAAAACTGTTTTTT.

The chain employs TRBV30 and TRBJ2-6, with no clear D. CDR3 size: 13 residues. Trimming removed 2 bases from V and 3 bases from J, with 5 bases in between. Germline V lookup: CDR1 GTSNPN, CDR2 SVGIG (reference sequence). CDR3 sequence: CAWSINGANVLTF. The DNA for the CDR3 is TGTGCCTGGAGTATTAATGGGGCCAACGTCCTGACTTTC. The full variable domain, with the rest looked up from reference TRBV30 and TRBJ2-6, is SQTIHQWPATLVQPVGSPLSLECTVEGTSNPNLYWYRQAAGRGLQLLFYSVGIGQISSEVPQNLSASRPQDRQFILSSKKLLLSDSGFYLCAWSINGANVLTFGAGSRLTVL.

V is TRBV25-1 and J is TRBJ2-2; tentative D call: TRBD1 (5 bases). CDR3 length equals 15 residues. CDR1 is MGHDK, CDR2 SYGVNS, per germline. V was trimmed by 10 bases and J by 4 bases, leaving 19 bases between them. The CDR3 coding sequence is TGTGCCACCGGGCAGGGCTTTTTAAGCACCGGGGAGCTGTTTTTT. Translating it yields CATGQGFLSTGELFF.

The genes are TRBV7-8 and TRBJ2-5; D is undetermined. The CDR3 runs to 10 residues. Germline CDR1 reads SGHVS; CDR2 reads FQNEAQ. Trimming cost V 11 bases and J 3 bases, with 7 bases left between them. The CDR3 region has the DNA TGTGCCTCCTCAGAAGAGACCCAGTACTTC. Amino acid sequence: CASSEETQYF.

V gene TRBV6-2 or TRBV6-3 combines with J gene TRBJ1-2; D is perhaps TRBD1 (6 bases). The V end was cut by 6 bases, the J end by 6 bases, with 14 bases between. CDR1 is MNHEY and CDR2 is SVGEGT in the germline V gene. This CDR3 is 13 amino acids long. As DNA, the CDR3 is TGTGCCAGCAGCCGCACGGGGGGGCATGGCTACACCTTC. Its protein is CASSRTGGHGYTF.

The rearrangement uses TRBV28 and TRBJ1-1; possibly TRBD1 for D (5 bases). Trimming took 6 bases from V and 1 from J, leaving 15 bases between them. From germline, CDR1 is MDHEN and CDR2 SYDVKM. The CDR3 is 15 residues long. The chain's CDR3 is CASSNSGLRNTEAFF. For the CDR3, the DNA is TGTGCCAGCAGCAACTCGGGACTCCGGAACACTGAAGCTTTCTTT.

This clone turned up a few times. The chain employs TRBV7-9 and TRBJ1-3; a possible D gene is TRBD1 (6 bases). The CDR3 covers 17 residues. The V gene's germline CDR1 is SEHNR and CDR2 FQNEAQ (reference sequence). Trimming left V 3 bases short and J 8 bases short, with 23 bases between. The CDR3 sequence is CASSLTGSGADGDTIYF. The CDR3 bases are TGTGCCAGCAGCTTGACGGGCTCAGGGGCCGATGGTGACACCATATATTTT.

This clone was observed a handful of times. The V and J genes are TRBV18 and TRBJ1-4, with unresolved D. The CDR3 has 13 residues. Germline lookup yields CDR1 KGHSH and CDR2 LQKENI. Trimming took off 6 bases at V and 11 bases at J, with 16 bases between the two ends. CDR3 coding DNA: TGTGCCAGCTCCCCCTATGAGAGGACTAAACTGTTTTTT. This gives the protein CASSPYERTKLFF.

The chain links TRBV30 to TRBJ2-7; 9 positions agree with TRBD1. The length of the CDR3 is 16 residues. Per the germline V gene, CDR1 is GTSNPN and CDR2 is SVGIG (reference sequence). Trimming took 0 bases from V and 1 from J; bases not matched to a gene: 7. As DNA, the CDR3 is TGTGCCTGGAGTGTAAGTGGACAGGGGATTTCCTACGAGCAGTACTTC. Protein: CAWSVSGQGISYEQYF. Full variable domain (remainder filled in from reference TRBV30 and TRBJ2-7): SQTIHQWPATLVQPVGSPLSLECTVEGTSNPNLYWYRQAAGRGLQLLFYSVGIGQISSEVPQNLSASRPQDRQFILSSKKLLLSDSGFYLCAWSVSGQGISYEQYFGPGTRLTVT.

A few counts support this clone. The chain combines TRBV30 with TRBJ2-1, with TRBD2 matching over 7 bases. CDR1 is GTSNPN and CDR2 is SVGIG in the germline V gene (reference sequence). CDR3 length: 14 amino acids. V shed 5 bases, J shed 2 bases, and the junction held 6 bases outside the gene matches. The CDR3 sequence: CAWDSGTTYNEQFF. The CDR3 DNA reads TGTGCCTGGGACAGCGGGACTACCTACAATGAGCAGTTCTTC.

V usage is TRBV7-2 and J usage is TRBJ1-3; D possibly corresponds to TRBD1 (6 bases). The CDR3 has 16 residues. The V gene's germline CDR1 is SGHTA and CDR2 FQGNSA. V lost 0 bases and J 4 bases, leaving 13 bases between the germline ends. CDR3 protein: CASSLAWQGPGNTIYF. CDR3 nucleotide sequence: TGTGCCAGCAGCTTAGCTTGGCAGGGGCCCGGAAACACCATATATTTT.

CDR3 in DNA: TGTGCCAGCAGCCCTAAGCGCCCTCTCCCGGGAACAGCTGGCTACACCTTC. This sequence encodes CASSPKRPLPGTAGYTF. The chain couples TRBV3-1 (or the pseudogene TRBV3-2) to TRBJ1-2; no reliable D call. The CDR3 is made up of 17 amino acids. Germline loops: CDR1 LGHDT, CDR2 YNNKEL (reference sequence). The V and J ends lost 4 bases and 7 bases respectively, with 25 bases between them.